One sample yielded the 18 T cell receptor beta chains listed below, sequenced in a study of blood T cell repertoires in COVID-19 (dated by TCRdb to the early 2020s). Receptors were amplified or captured by the immunoSEQ multiplex PCR assay. TCRdb mirrors the immuneACCESS table, restricted to in-frame sequences. Some clones are absent from its copies; in checked studies, under half trace to an unresolved V gene, and the reason for the others is unknown. Recorded for this sample are 250,000 to 350,000 clones; approximately 90% of them occurred a single time. Of the sample, around 0.8% falls within the top ten clones. Material for sequencing was peripheral blood. All receptors derive from a man aged 30-40 years with acute or convalescent COVID-19.

The V gene is TRBV2, the J gene TRBJ2-2; weak D call: TRBD2 (5 bases). Trimming removed 6 bases at V and 6 bases at J, with 11 bases between. The CDR3 loop spans 13 amino acids. The germline V gene has CDR1 SNHLY and CDR2 FYNNEI. The DNA of the CDR3 is TGTGCCAGCAGGGCCGAGGGTGCCGGGGAGCTGTTTTTT. Its protein product is CASRAEGAGELFF. The complete variable domain, with remaining parts taken from reference TRBV2 and TRBJ2-2, reads EPEVTQTPSHQVTQMGQEVILRCVPISNHLYFYWYRQILGQKVEFLVSFYNNEISEKSEIFDDQFSVERPDGSNFTLKIRSTKLEDSAMYFCASRAEGAGELFFGEGSRLTVL.

The V call is TRBV7-2, the J call TRBJ2-1, with a weak D call TRBD1 (6 bases). The CDR3 has 14 residues. V gave up 1 base and J gave up 7 bases, with 11 bases separating them. Germline CDR1 and CDR2: SGHTA and FQGNSA. For the CDR3, the DNA is TGTGCCAGCAGCTTAGAGGCGACAGGAAATGAGCAGTTCTTC. Translating it yields CASSLEATGNEQFF. Supplemented by reference TRBV7-2 and TRBJ2-1, the full variable domain reads GAGVSQSPSNKVTEKGKDVELRCDPISGHTALYWYRQSLGQGLEFLIYFQGNSAPDKSGLPSDRFSAERTGGSVSTLTIQRTQQEDSAVYLCASSLEATGNEQFFGPGTRLTVL.

This clone appeared once. This chain uses TRBV3-1 (or the pseudogene TRBV3-2) with TRBJ2-5; D is unclear. CDR3 length: 12 amino acids. Per the germline V gene, CDR1 is LGHDT and CDR2 is YNNKEL (reference sequence). Trimming removed 2 bases from V and 2 bases from J, with 3 bases in between. The CDR3 DNA is TGTGCCAGCAGCCAACGTCAAGAGACCCAGTACTTC. Encoded protein: CASSQRQETQYF.

In nucleotides, the CDR3 is TGCAGTGCGTGGCGGGATACGCAGTATTTT. This gives the protein CSAWRDTQYF. The chain links TRBV20-1 to TRBJ2-3, with D unresolved. The CDR3 consists of 10 residues. Trimming left V 6 bases short and J 6 bases short, with 7 bases between. Per the germline V gene, CDR1 is DFQATT and CDR2 is SNEGSKA (reference sequence).

The chain joins TRBV5-1 to TRBJ2-5; no clear D gene. Germline V CDR1 and CDR2: SGHRS, YFSETQ. V lost 0 bases and J lost 2, with 5 bases in between. This CDR3 contains 13 residues. CDR3 coding DNA: TGCGCCAGCAGCTTGGTGGCTCAAGAGACCCAGTACTTC. Protein: CASSLVAQETQYF.

This chain uses TRBV6-5 with TRBJ2-5, with TRBD2 identical over 8 bases. Germline trimming cut 4 bases from V and 5 bases from J; bases unmatched to any gene: 12. CDR3 size: 16 residues. CDR1 is MNHEY, CDR2 SVGAGI, per germline. The CDR3 DNA reads TGTGCCAGCAGTTCTCGGACTAGCACGGGGAGGGAGACCCAGTACTTC. This gives the protein CASSSRTSTGRETQYF.

J is TRBJ2-2 and V is TRBV3-1 (or the pseudogene TRBV3-2); TRBD1 matches at 7 bases. The length of the CDR3 is 13 residues. Germline CDR1 LGHDT, CDR2 YNNKEL (reference sequence). The V gene end was trimmed by 6 bases and the J gene end by 5 bases; junction bases not matched to a gene: 3. The CDR3 reads CASRGGRTGELFF. CDR3 DNA: TGTGCCAGCAGAGGGGGCCGGACCGGGGAGCTGTTTTTT.

The chain couples TRBV25-1 to TRBJ2-4; 12 bases match TRBD2. This CDR3 region has 14 residues. Germline V gene lookup returns CDR1 MGHDK and CDR2 SYGVNS. V trimming: 2 bases; J trimming: 8 bases; junction bases outside the gene matches: 1. The CDR3 spells CASSELAGGDIQYF. In nucleotides, the CDR3 is TGTGCCAGCAGTGAACTAGCGGGAGGGGACATTCAGTACTTC.

Turning to this clone: Different DNA sequences within this sample yield the same CDR3. V and J are TRBV7-9 and TRBJ2-7; 9 bases agree with TRBD1. V trimming: 1 base; J trimming: 4 bases; junction bases outside the gene matches: 2. This CDR3 contains 14 residues. The V gene's germline CDR1 is SEHNR and CDR2 FQNEAQ (reference sequence). The CDR3 is CASSLVGQGYEQYF. CDR3 coding DNA: TGTGCCAGCAGCTTAGTGGGACAGGGTTACGAGCAGTACTTC.

The J gene is TRBJ2-4, the V gene TRBV28; 10 bases are shared with TRBD1. The CDR3 has 13 amino acids. V trimming: 5 bases; J trimming: 8 bases; junction bases outside the gene matches: 3. Looked up from germline, CDR1 is MDHEN and CDR2 is SYDVKM. The CDR3 here is CASSVTGGYIQYF. The CDR3, as DNA: TGTGCCAGCAGTGTGACAGGGGGCTACATTCAGTACTTC. Based on the CDR3 plus reference TRBV28 and TRBJ2-4, the full variable domain is DVKVTQSSRYLVKRTGEKVFLECVQDMDHENMFWYRQDPGLGLRLIYFSYDVKMKEKGDIPEGYSVSREKKERFSLILESASTNQTSMYLCASSVTGGYIQYFGAGTRLSVL.

The chain has TRBV3-1 (or the pseudogene TRBV3-2) and TRBJ2-1, with 10 nucleotides matching TRBD2. The CDR3 contains 12 residues. CDR1 and CDR2 from the germline V gene are LGHDT and YNNKEL (reference sequence). V was pared by 4 bases and J by 14 bases, with 5 bases of the junction left unmatched. CDR3 protein: CASSRGLAVKFF. As DNA, the CDR3 is TGTGCCAGCAGCCGTGGACTAGCGGTGAAGTTCTTC.

The chain links TRBV29-1 to TRBJ1-1, with 11 bases that match TRBD1. CDR1 and CDR2 (germline): SQVTM, ANQGSEA. With 6 bases clipped from V and 5 bases from J, the junction kept 8 bases outside the gene matches. This CDR3 is 14 amino acids long. The CDR3 coding sequence is TGCAGCGTCCTGGACAGGGGGCGTAAAACTGAAGCTTTCTTT. Residues: CSVLDRGRKTEAFF.

This chain links TRBV3-1 (or the pseudogene TRBV3-2) with TRBJ1-1; 8 bases line up with TRBD1. The V gene's germline CDR1 is LGHDT and CDR2 YNNKEL (reference sequence). The CDR3 runs 13 residues. J lost 4 bases, V lost 8 bases, and 6 bases had no gene match. The DNA for the CDR3 is TGTGCCAGCTGGGCAGGGGGCTTCACTGAAGCTTTCTTT. This sequence encodes CASWAGGFTEAFF.

Concerning this clone itself: This same CDR3 is encoded by further DNA sequences in the sample. This chain connects TRBV5-1 to TRBJ1-3; 9 nucleotides agree with TRBD1. The CDR3 is 15 amino acids. V lost 0 bases, J lost 2 bases, and 0 bases stayed unmatched. Per the germline V gene, CDR1 is SGHRS and CDR2 is YFSETQ. CDR3 bases: TGCGCCAGCAGCTTGGGACAGGGGGCTGGAAACACCATATATTTT. Translating gives CASSLGQGAGNTIYF.

The CDR3 reads CASSLDRGRNTIYF. Here the CDR3 DNA reads TGCGCCAGCAGCTTGGACAGGGGGCGAAACACCATATATTTT. This chain connects TRBV5-1 to TRBJ1-3, with TRBD1 matching over 9 bases. In germline, CDR1 is SGHRS, CDR2 YFSETQ. V lost 0 bases and J lost 5; bases outside the gene matches: 0. CDR3 length: 14 amino acids.

The chain uses TRBV5-1 and TRBJ1-2; TRBD1 is a possible D gene (5 bases). This CDR3 is 16 amino acids long. Germline assignment: CDR1 SGHRS and CDR2 YFSETQ. V lost 5 bases to trimming and J lost 5 bases, with 22 bases between them. The CDR3 DNA follows: TGCGCCAGCAGTTTAAATCCTTGGGGCGCTGGATATGGCTACACCTTC. Encoded protein: CASSLNPWGAGYGYTF.

There are a few counts of this clone. The V gene is TRBV28, the J gene TRBJ1-4; D might be TRBD1 (6 bases). Germline V gene data show CDR1 as MDHEN and CDR2 as SYDVKM. This CDR3 has 15 amino acids. Trimming removed 5 bases at V and 6 bases at J, with 16 bases between. The CDR3 reads CASSRGPRGDEKLFF. The CDR3 region has the DNA TGTGCCAGCAGTAGAGGCCCCAGGGGAGATGAAAAACTGTTTTTT.

The rearrangement links TRBV19 to TRBJ2-1, with a weak D call TRBD2 (7 bases). The germline V and J ends were trimmed by 7 bases and 10 bases, with 32 bases remaining between them. CDR1 and CDR2 (germline): LNHDA, SQIVND (reference sequence). This CDR3 region has 18 residues. The CDR3 loop is CASKRAGDGGGINREQFF. CDR3 bases: TGTGCCAGTAAGAGGGCGGGGGACGGGGGCGGAATTAACAGGGAGCAGTTCTTC.